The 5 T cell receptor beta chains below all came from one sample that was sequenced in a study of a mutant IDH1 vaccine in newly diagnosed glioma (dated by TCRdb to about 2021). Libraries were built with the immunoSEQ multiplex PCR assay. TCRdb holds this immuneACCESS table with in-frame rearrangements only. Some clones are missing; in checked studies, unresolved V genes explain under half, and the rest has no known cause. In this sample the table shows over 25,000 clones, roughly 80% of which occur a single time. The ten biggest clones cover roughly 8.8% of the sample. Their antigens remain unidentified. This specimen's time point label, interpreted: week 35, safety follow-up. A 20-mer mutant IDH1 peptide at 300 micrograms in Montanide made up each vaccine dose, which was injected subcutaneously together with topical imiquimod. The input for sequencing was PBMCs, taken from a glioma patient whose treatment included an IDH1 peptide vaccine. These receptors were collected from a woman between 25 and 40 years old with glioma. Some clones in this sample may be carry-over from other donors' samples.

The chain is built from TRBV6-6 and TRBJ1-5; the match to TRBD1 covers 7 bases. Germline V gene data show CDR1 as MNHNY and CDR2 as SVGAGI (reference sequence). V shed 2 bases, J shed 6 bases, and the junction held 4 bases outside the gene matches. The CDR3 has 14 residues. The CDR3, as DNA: TGTGCCAGCAGTTACGCAGGGGGGGGTCAGCCCCAGCATTTT. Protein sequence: CASSYAGGGQPQHF.

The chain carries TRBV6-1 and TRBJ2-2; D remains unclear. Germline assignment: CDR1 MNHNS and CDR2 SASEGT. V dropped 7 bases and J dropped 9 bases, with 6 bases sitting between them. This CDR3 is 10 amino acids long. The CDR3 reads CASMTWELFF. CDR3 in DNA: TGTGCCAGCATGACGTGGGAGCTGTTTTTT.

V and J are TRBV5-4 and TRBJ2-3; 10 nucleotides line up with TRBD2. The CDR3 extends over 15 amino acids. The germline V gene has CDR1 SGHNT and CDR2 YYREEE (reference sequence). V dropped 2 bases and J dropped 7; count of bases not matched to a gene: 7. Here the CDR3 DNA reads TGTGCCAGCAGCTTTTCTAGCGGGAGTACGAATACGCAGTATTTT. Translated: CASSFSSGSTNTQYF.

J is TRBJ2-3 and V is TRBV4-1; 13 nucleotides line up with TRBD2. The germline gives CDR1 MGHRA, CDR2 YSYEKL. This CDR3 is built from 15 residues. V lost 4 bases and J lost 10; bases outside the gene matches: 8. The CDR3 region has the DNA TGCGCCAGCAGCCCACTAGCGGGAGGGCATCTGCCGCAGTATTTT. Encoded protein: CASSPLAGGHLPQYF.

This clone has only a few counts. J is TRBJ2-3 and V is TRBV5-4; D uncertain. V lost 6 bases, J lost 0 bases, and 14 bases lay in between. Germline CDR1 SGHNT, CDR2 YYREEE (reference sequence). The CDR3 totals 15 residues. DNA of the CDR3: TGTGCCAGCACTTATGGGTCAGCTAGCACAGATACGCAGTATTTT. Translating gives CASTYGSASTDTQYF.